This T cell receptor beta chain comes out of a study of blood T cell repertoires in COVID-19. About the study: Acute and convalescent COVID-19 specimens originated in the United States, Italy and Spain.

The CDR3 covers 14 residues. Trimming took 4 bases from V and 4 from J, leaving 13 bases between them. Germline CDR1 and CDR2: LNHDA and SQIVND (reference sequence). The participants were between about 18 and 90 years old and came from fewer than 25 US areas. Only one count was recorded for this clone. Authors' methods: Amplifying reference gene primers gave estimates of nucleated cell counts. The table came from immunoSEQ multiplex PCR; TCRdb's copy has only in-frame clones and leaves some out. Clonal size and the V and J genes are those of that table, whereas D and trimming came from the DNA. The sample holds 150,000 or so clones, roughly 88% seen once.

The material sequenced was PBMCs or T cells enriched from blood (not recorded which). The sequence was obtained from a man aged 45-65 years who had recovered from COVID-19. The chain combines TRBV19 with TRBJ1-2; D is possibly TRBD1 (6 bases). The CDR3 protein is CASSSRGPPYGYTF. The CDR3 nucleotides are TGTGCCAGTAGTAGCAGGGGACCTCCCTATGGCTACACCTTC.